The rows below give T cell receptor beta chains drawn from one sample of a study of cytomegalovirus exposure and HLA in healthy donors. Sequencing was performed with immunoSEQ multiplex PCR; in TCRdb, only in-frame clones are kept and a portion is missing. The sample lists over 150,000 clones, under 90% occurring once. Sequencing was done on a sample of PBMCs. Every receptor here comes from a man aged 30 to 45 in good health and CMV-seropositive. The CDR3 runs from the conserved cysteine through the conserved F or W. A D gene is named only where the DNA matches it firmly. Clone size is not always given. Where it is, it says once, few, many or a class for expanded clones.

NA | NA | TRBJ1-2 | TRBV18 | CASSPVRNHGDGYTF | TGTGCCAGCTCACCAGTCAGGAACCACGGGGATGGCTACACCTTC
NA | TRBD1 | TRBJ2-5 | TRBV5-4 | CASSQDREETQYF | TGTGCCAGCAGCCAGGACAGGGAAGAGACCCAGTACTTC
NA | NA | TRBJ2-5 | TRBV19 | CASSKETGFSETQYF | TGTGCCAGTAGTAAAGAAACAGGGTTTTCGGAGACCCAGTACTTC
NA | TRBD2 | TRBJ2-3 | TRBV7-9 | CASSDWTSGGSDTQYF | TGTGCCAGCAGTGACTGGACTAGCGGGGGCTCAGATACGCAGTATTTT
few | NA | TRBJ2-1 | TRBV15 | CVTSRQRHTNEQFF | TGTGTCACCAGCAGACAGCGGCATACGAATGAGCAGTTCTTC
NA | TRBD1 | TRBJ1-5 | TRBV30 | CAWSSGTGGGNQPQHF | TGTGCCTGGAGTAGCGGCACAGGGGGAGGCAATCAGCCCCAGCATTTT
NA | NA | TRBJ2-3 | TRBV7-2 | CASSSPDKIADTQYF | TGTGCCAGCAGCTCCCCCGACAAGATCGCAGATACGCAGTATTTT
NA | TRBD1 | TRBJ2-3 | TRBV30 | CAWTSGQGYTDTQYF | TGTGCCTGGACCAGCGGACAGGGTTACACAGATACGCAGTATTTT
NA | NA | TRBJ2-7 | TRBV28 | CASRPGLAYTYEQYF | TGTGCCAGCAGACCCGGGCTAGCGTACACCTACGAGCAGTACTTC
NA | TRBD2 | TRBJ2-5 | TRBV6-5 | CAYAPGRTETQYF | TGTGCCTACGCTCCCGGGAGGACTGAGACCCAGTACTTC
NA | TRBD1 | TRBJ1-1 | TRBV11-3 | CASSRYRDRINTEAFF | TGTGCCAGCAGCCGTTACCGGGACAGGATAAACACTGAAGCTTTCTTT
NA | NA | TRBJ1-5 | TRBV18 | CASSPAGAQGNQPQHF | TGTGCCAGCTCACCAGCAGGGGCGCAGGGCAATCAGCCCCAGCATTTT
NA | TRBD1 | TRBJ2-7 | TRBV7-8 | CASSPGTGRGTEQYF | TGTGCCAGCAGCCCAGGGACAGGGAGAGGGACCGAGCAGTACTTC
once | TRBD2 | TRBJ2-2 | TRBV7-8 | CASSLGGGATGELFF | TGTGCCAGCAGCTTAGGCGGGGGGGCGACCGGGGAGCTGTTTTTT
NA | NA | TRBJ2-3 | TRBV6-5 | CASSYSGGVDTQYF | TGTGCCAGCAGTTACTCCGGAGGGGTCGATACGCAGTATTTT
NA | NA | TRBJ2-1 | TRBV6-6 | CASSYSLAGNEQFF | TGTGCCAGCAGTTACTCTCTCGCGGGGAATGAGCAGTTCTTC
NA | NA | TRBJ2-6 | TRBV5-1 | CASSLGVGRGANVLTF | TGCGCCAGCAGCTTGGGTGTGGGGCGCGGGGCCAACGTCCTGACTTTC
NA | NA | TRBJ1-3 | TRBV7-9 | CASSLRRGDSGNTIYF | TGTGCCAGCAGCTTACGGCGGGGGGACTCTGGAAACACCATATATTTT
NA | TRBD1 | TRBJ1-2 | TRBV5-1 | CASSPEDRGLYGYTF | TGCGCCAGCAGCCCCGAGGACAGGGGACTCTATGGCTACACCTTC
NA | NA | TRBJ2-2 | TRBV5-1 | CASSVGGTGTLNTGELFF | TGCGCCAGCAGCGTGGGGGGCACCGGGACATTGAACACCGGGGAGCTGTTTTTT
NA | TRBD2 | TRBJ2-1 | TRBV7-9 | CASSPGGLAGFNEQFF | TGTGCCAGCAGCCCAGGCGGTCTAGCGGGGTTCAATGAGCAGTTCTTC
once | NA | TRBJ1-4 | TRBV7-9 | CASSLLGGGMEKLFF | TGTGCCAGCAGCTTACTTGGGGGCGGTATGGAAAAACTGTTTTTT
NA | TRBD2 | TRBJ2-2 | TRBV18 | CASSLKGGSQTGELFF | TGTGCCAGCTCACTAAAGGGCGGGAGCCAAACCGGGGAGCTGTTTTTT
NA | NA | TRBJ1-1 | TRBV7-9 | CSSSPTGATEAFF | TGTTCCAGCAGCCCCACAGGAGCCACTGAAGCTTTCTTT
few | NA | TRBJ1-2 | TRBV7-9 | CASSLAGQGRSGYTF | TGTGCCAGCAGCTTAGCGGGACAAGGTCGATCGGGCTACACCTTC
NA | TRBD2 | TRBJ2-3 | TRBV9 | CASTWTSGSTDTQYF | TGTGCCAGCACTTGGACTAGCGGGAGCACAGATACGCAGTATTTT
NA | NA | TRBJ1-1 | TRBV5-1 | CASSLLGRKNTEAFF | TGCGCCAGCAGCTTACTAGGACGGAAGAACACTGAAGCTTTCTTT
NA | NA | TRBJ2-7 | TRBV27 | CASSYYYRDIYEQYF | TGTGCCAGCAGTTATTATTACAGGGATATCTACGAGCAGTACTTC
NA | TRBD1 | TRBJ2-1 | TRBV29-1 | CSVEVAGTEYNEQFF | TGCAGCGTTGAAGTGGCCGGGACAGAATACAATGAGCAGTTCTTC
NA | TRBD2 | TRBJ2-7 | TRBV6-5 | CASARTSGSYEQYF | TGTGCCAGTGCTCGGACTAGCGGTTCCTACGAGCAGTACTTC
few | NA | TRBJ2-5 | TRBV2 | CASKFGETQYF | TGTGCCAGCAAATTCGGAGAGACCCAGTACTTC
NA | NA | TRBJ2-2 | TRBV7-9 | CASNLRGTGELFF | TGTGCCAGCAATCTAAGGGGCACCGGGGAGCTGTTTTTT
NA | NA | TRBJ1-6 | TRBV7-9 | CASSSPSGYRNSPLHF | TGTGCCAGCAGCTCCCCCTCGGGGTATCGGAATTCACCCCTCCACTTT
NA | TRBD1 | TRBJ1-1 | TRBV5-1 | CASRPGQGDTEAFF | TGCGCCAGCAGGCCAGGACAGGGCGACACTGAAGCTTTCTTT
NA | TRBD2 | TRBJ2-5 | TRBV10-3 | CAISAGGGYQETQYF | TGTGCCATCAGTGCTGGCGGGGGGTACCAAGAGACCCAGTACTTC
NA | TRBD1 | TRBJ2-7 | TRBV15 | CATSGGTGGRYEQYF | TGTGCCACCAGCGGAGGGACAGGGGGGCGCTACGAGCAGTACTTC
NA | NA | TRBJ1-2 | TRBV28 | CASSTYRTGLGGYTF | TGTGCCAGCAGTACCTATCGTACAGGTTTGGGCGGCTACACCTTC
NA | NA | TRBJ1-1 | TRBV11-3 | CASSLAPAAMNTEAFF | TGTGCCAGCAGCTTAGCCCCGGCGGCGATGAACACTGAAGCTTTCTTT
NA | NA | TRBJ1-1 | TRBV6-5 | CASSRDVGQPAFF | TGTGCCAGCAGTCGGGATGTAGGACAGCCCGCTTTCTTT
once | TRBD1 | TRBJ2-3 | TRBV27 | CASSMDRARGTQYF | TGTGCCAGCAGTATGGACAGGGCAAGGGGTACGCAGTATTTT